This T cell receptor (beta chain) derives from a study of blood T cells in healthy people across ages. A sample-barcoded 5' primer and a J-beta primer mix were used in a second PCR of roughly 7 to 12 cycles. In TCRdb, the 5' RACE reads were re-called with MiXCR into one record per CDR3 protein. This table holds around 1.5 million distinct CDR3 sequences, roughly 45% found once. The clonotype comes from a woman aged 18-29 years in good health. Specimen: blood.

CDR3: CASSLRLGFDERYF. The CDR3 nucleotides read TGTGCCAGCAGCTTACGCCTAGGTTTCGATGAGCGGTACTTC. This chain connects TRBV5-5 to TRBJ2-5; D uncertain. Looked up from germline, CDR1 is SGHKS and CDR2 is YYEKEE (reference sequence). V dropped 2 bases and J dropped 13 bases, with 21 bases sitting between them. This CDR3 contains 14 residues.